A single sample is the source of the 24 T cell receptor beta chains below, sequenced in a study of T-cell memory formation after mild COVID-19. TCRdb processed the 5' RACE reads anew with MiXCR; each CDR3 protein has one entry. There are around 440,000 distinct CDR3 sequences in the sample; 15% to 20% occur only once, and about 12% lies in the top ten. The sample taken for sequencing was PBMCs or a T cell subset sorted from them (not recorded which). All receptors come from an adult woman who had mild COVID-19 (a few samples of this study predate the infection). Cell type and time point are not known.

In its sample, this clonotype was seen a few times. The chain uses TRBV20-1 and TRBJ2-3; D call uncertain. From germline, CDR1 is DFQATT and CDR2 SNEGSKA (reference sequence). The CDR3 spans 11 residues. The V and J ends lost 3 bases and 2 bases respectively, with 3 bases between them. The CDR3 reads CSASFTDTQYF. The CDR3 nucleotides read TGCAGTGCTAGTTTCACAGATACGCAGTATTTT.

The V and J genes are TRBV5-1 and TRBJ1-1; D is unresolved. Trimming shortened V by 3 bases and J by 4 bases, and 16 bases separated the two germline ends. Per germline, CDR1 SGHRS and CDR2 YFSETQ. The CDR3 has 15 amino acids. The DNA of the CDR3 is TGCGCCAGCAGCTGGGGTGGTCCGGGCAGCACTGAAGCTTTCTTT. It specifies CASSWGGPGSTEAFF.

The chain has TRBV7-2 and TRBJ1-1; 7 bases line up with TRBD1. V lost 2 bases and J lost 4; bases outside the gene matches: 10. This CDR3 has 16 residues. The germline gives CDR1 SGHTA, CDR2 FQGNSA. In nucleotides, the CDR3 is TGTGCCAGCAGCTTAAACGTCGCAGGGGGGAGCACTGAAGCTTTCTTT. The encoded protein is CASSLNVAGGSTEAFF.

V and J are TRBV20-1 and TRBJ2-1; D might be TRBD2 (5 bases). This CDR3 comprises 15 residues. Germline lookup yields CDR1 DFQATT and CDR2 SNEGSKA (reference sequence). Trimming left V 3 bases short and J 8 bases short, with 20 bases between. DNA for the CDR3: TGCAGTGCTAGGGGAGCCATTATAAGAGCGGATGAGCAGTTCTTC. Encoded protein: CSARGAIIRADEQFF.

This rearrangement joins TRBV7-9 to TRBJ2-7; 8 bases are a match to TRBD2. Germline values: CDR1 SEHNR, CDR2 FQNEAQ (reference sequence). V shed 7 bases and J 6 bases; nucleotides not matched to a gene: 8. CDR3 length: 13 amino acids. The CDR3 is CASTPGGQGEQYF. The CDR3 DNA sequence: TGTGCCAGCACCCCGGGAGGGCAGGGCGAGCAGTACTTC.

J is TRBJ2-7 and V is TRBV5-6; TRBD2 agrees at 12 bases. Germline V gene lookup returns CDR1 SGHDT and CDR2 YYEEEE. The length of the CDR3 is 17 residues. J gave up 2 bases and V 4 bases, and 10 bases lay outside the gene matches. As DNA, the CDR3 is TGTGCCAGCAGCCAAAGAAATCGACTAGCGGGAGCCTACGAGCAGTACTTC. This sequence encodes CASSQRNRLAGAYEQYF.

V usage is TRBV6-2 or TRBV6-3 and J usage is TRBJ2-2, with 7 bases aligning to TRBD2. Trimming at V came to 6 bases and at J to 0 bases, leaving 13 bases not matched to a gene. Germline CDR1 is MNHEY and CDR2 is SVGEGT. The CDR3 totals 18 residues. CDR3 bases: TGTGCCAGCAGCTATGACAGAGAGACTAGCACGAACACCGGGGAGCTGTTTTTT. Translating it yields CASSYDRETSTNTGELFF.

The chain's CDR3 is CASTQRDTQYF. The CDR3 coding sequence is TGTGCCAGCACCCAACGAGATACGCAGTATTTT. The genes are TRBV7-2 and TRBJ2-3; D is undetermined. Germline V gene sequence: CDR1 SGHTA, CDR2 FQGNSA. The V end lost 7 bases, the J end lost 5 bases, and 7 bases lay between the germline ends. This CDR3 has 11 residues.

This CDR3 reads CASSLAWSGGGSYNEQFF. The CDR3 DNA follows: TGTGCCAGCAGCTTAGCGTGGAGCGGGGGGGGATCCTACAATGAGCAGTTCTTC. The rearrangement links TRBV7-2 to TRBJ2-1; TRBD2 agrees at 10 bases. After removal of 0 bases from V and 1 base from J, the junction contained 6 bases not matched to a gene. The CDR3 contains 18 residues. Germline CDR1 reads SGHTA; CDR2 reads FQGNSA.

The chain carries TRBV7-9 and TRBJ1-5; D ambiguous. V gave up 1 base and J gave up 1 base, with 8 bases separating them. The CDR3 loop spans 15 amino acids. Germline CDR1 reads SEHNR; CDR2 reads FQNEAQ (reference sequence). CDR3 loop: CASSLGVGSNQPQHF. The CDR3 DNA reads as TGTGCCAGCAGCTTAGGTGTGGGGAGCAATCAGCCCCAGCATTTT. The full variable domain, in which reference TRBV7-9 and TRBJ1-5 provide the parts outside the CDR3, is DTGVSQNPRHKITKRGQNVTFRCDPISEHNRLYWYRQTLGQGPEFLTYFQNEAQLEKSRLLSDRFSAERPKGSFSTLEIQRTEQGDSAMYLCASSLGVGSNQPQHFGDGTRLSIL.

This clonotype has only a few counts. V and J are TRBV6-5 and TRBJ2-3, with 15 bases fitting TRBD2. CDR3 length: 18 amino acids. V shed 7 bases, J shed 3 bases, and the junction held 11 bases outside the gene matches. CDR1 and CDR2 from the germline V gene are MNHEY and SVGAGI. CDR3 loop: CASKWGTSGRSRTDTQYF. The CDR3 DNA sequence: TGTGCCAGCAAGTGGGGGACTAGCGGGAGGAGTAGGACAGATACGCAGTATTTT.

This chain uses TRBV11-2 with TRBJ2-7; 7 bases map to TRBD1. CDR1 is SGHAT and CDR2 is FQNNGV in the germline V gene. V lost 5 bases, J lost 5 bases, and 9 bases stayed unmatched. This CDR3 region has 14 residues. CDR3 bases: TGTGCCAGCAGCCATAATCACAGGGGCCACGAGCAGTACTTC. Its protein product is CASSHNHRGHEQYF.

This clonotype came up a few times. The rearrangement uses TRBV4-2 and TRBJ1-2, with D uncertain. Trimming took 0 bases from V and 6 from J, leaving 8 bases between them. The CDR3 totals 13 residues. In germline, CDR1 is LGHNA, CDR2 YNFKEQ. The CDR3 nucleotides read TGTGCCAGCAGCCAAGATGGGCCTAATGGCTACACCTTC. This translates into CASSQDGPNGYTF.

This clonotype has only a few counts. V gene TRBV20-1 combines with J gene TRBJ2-2; D not resolved. Germline loops: CDR1 DFQATT, CDR2 SNEGSKA (reference sequence). Trimming took 1 base from V and 4 from J, leaving 19 bases between them. The CDR3 spans 17 residues. The CDR3 bases are TGCAGTGCTAGAGGGATTAGGGCGCAAGGGATCACCGGGGAGCTGTTTTTT. Translation: CSARGIRAQGITGELFF.

The genes are TRBV5-1 and TRBJ2-7; no definite D call. Germline assignment: CDR1 SGHRS and CDR2 YFSETQ. V was trimmed by 5 bases and J by 5 bases, leaving 17 bases between them. The CDR3 contains 14 residues. The CDR3 protein is CASSLRPYNDEQYF. In DNA, the CDR3 is TGCGCCAGCAGTTTACGGCCCTATAACGACGAGCAGTACTTC.

The rearrangement joins TRBV7-9 to TRBJ2-5; TRBD1 agrees at 9 bases. The CDR3 sequence is 14 residues long. V shed 5 bases, J shed 5 bases, and the junction held 6 bases outside the gene matches. CDR1 and CDR2 (germline): SEHNR, FQNEAQ (reference sequence). The CDR3 sequence: CASSADRGSETQYF. The CDR3 DNA reads as TGTGCCAGCAGCGCGGACAGGGGTTCTGAGACCCAGTACTTC.

The sample holds a few counts of this clonotype. The chain employs TRBV5-1 and TRBJ2-2, with D uncertain. V lost 0 bases and J 5 bases, leaving 11 bases between the germline ends. This CDR3 region has 15 residues. From germline, CDR1 is SGHRS and CDR2 YFSETQ. CDR3 residues: CASSLARVTTGELFF. CDR3 coding DNA: TGCGCCAGCAGCTTGGCCCGGGTAACAACCGGGGAGCTGTTTTTT.

The chain joins TRBV6-1 to TRBJ2-4, with 11 nucleotides matching TRBD1. The length of the CDR3 is 16 residues. Germline V gene sequence: CDR1 MNHNS, CDR2 SASEGT. Unmatched junction bases numbered 3, after V lost 1 base and J lost 4 bases. Written as DNA, the CDR3 is TGTGCCAGCAGTGAAGTGGGACAGGGGGGGAAAAACATTCAGTACTTC. It specifies CASSEVGQGGKNIQYF.

In regard to this clonotype: One end of the junction is discordant with germline, which a read error may explain. The J gene is TRBJ2-6, the V gene TRBV20-1; D ambiguous. Germline assignment: CDR1 DFQATT and CDR2 SNEGSKA (reference sequence). This CDR3 spans 15 amino acids. This CDR3 reads CSSRDRTSGANVLTF. The CDR3 nucleotides read TGCAGTTCTAGAGATCGTACCTCTGGGGCCAACGTCCTGACTTTC.

This clonotype was detected ten times or more. This chain joins TRBV7-9 and TRBJ1-1, with 7 bases matching TRBD1. Germline V gene lookup returns CDR1 SEHNR and CDR2 FQNEAQ (reference sequence). The CDR3 length is 15 residues. The trim removed 7 bases at V and 1 base at J, leaving 9 bases unmatched. The CDR3 loop is CASTDGTVRNTEAFF. The DNA of the CDR3 is TGTGCCAGCACCGATGGGACAGTCAGGAACACTGAAGCTTTCTTT.

This clonotype was detected a few times. J is TRBJ2-1 and V is TRBV29-1; the match to TRBD2 covers 12 bases. The CDR3 extends over 15 amino acids. Per the germline V gene, CDR1 is SQVTM and CDR2 is ANQGSEA. V lost 5 bases, J lost 9 bases, and 11 bases stayed unmatched. The CDR3 nucleotides read TGCAGCGTTCTAGCGGGAGGGGCAGTCAGTGGTGAGCAGTTCTTC. Residues: CSVLAGGAVSGEQFF.

The gene calls are TRBV12-3 or TRBV12-4 and TRBJ1-4; the D is unclear. V was cut by 5 bases and J by 16 bases, with 14 bases left in between. CDR3 size: 11 residues. The CDR3 here is CASSNGRPQFF. The CDR3 region has the DNA TGTGCCAGCAGTAACGGACGGCCTCAGTTTTTT.

This clonotype was found a few times. This sequence joins TRBV7-2 and TRBJ2-5; D not certain. Per the germline V gene, CDR1 is SGHTA and CDR2 is FQGNSA. With 4 bases removed from V and 4 bases from J, the gap between germline ends came to 16 bases. This CDR3 is 15 amino acids long. The chain's CDR3 is CASSSIGQVGETQYF. The CDR3 nucleotides read TGTGCCAGCAGCTCGATCGGGCAGGTGGGAGAGACCCAGTACTTC.

This clonotype was seen a handful of times. This chain connects TRBV20-1 to TRBJ1-5, with unresolved D. V dropped 3 bases and J dropped 3 bases, with 12 bases sitting between them. CDR3 length equals 14 residues. CDR1 DFQATT and CDR2 SNEGSKA come from the germline V gene (reference sequence). In nucleotides, the CDR3 is TGCAGTGCTAGTAGCGGGGTAGTCAATCAGCCCCAGCATTTT. This sequence encodes CSASSGVVNQPQHF.